This is a list of T cell receptor beta chains from one sample in a study of siplizumab effects on memory and regulatory T cells. Some clones are missing from TCRdb's copy, which holds only in-frame ones; the method was immunoSEQ multiplex PCR. The data show approximately 110,000 clones, with more than 85% seen just once and more than 0.3% held by the top ten. The specimen sequenced was CD4+ T cells sorted from blood. The receptors derive from a human donor in good health. Each CDR3 is given with its conserved first and last residue. Each record gives: J gene, V gene, clone size, D gene, CDR3 DNA, CDR3 protein. D genes are given only for firm matches. Not every row has a clone size; where given, it reads once, few, many or a size class.

j_gene: TRBJ1-1; v_gene: TRBV6-5; abundance: once; d_gene: TRBD1; CDR3nt: TGTGCCAGCAACCTACAGGGGGCGAAAACTGAAGCTTTCTTT; CDR3aa: CASNLQGAKTEAFF
j_gene: TRBJ1-1; v_gene: TRBV6-1; abundance: -; d_gene: -; CDR3nt: TGTGCCAGCAGTGACCCGATGAGGTTAGAAGCTTTCTTT; CDR3aa: CASSDPMRLEAFF
j_gene: TRBJ1-4; v_gene: TRBV9; abundance: few; d_gene: -; CDR3nt: TGTGCCAGCAGCGTAGAAACAGGGAGTTTGGGTGAAAAACTGTTTTTT; CDR3aa: CASSVETGSLGEKLFF
j_gene: TRBJ1-6; v_gene: TRBV30; abundance: -; d_gene: -; CDR3nt: TGTGCCTGGAGTGTGACGGGTGTACATAATTCACCCCTCCACTTT; CDR3aa: CAWSVTGVHNSPLHF
j_gene: TRBJ2-5; v_gene: TRBV5-1; abundance: -; d_gene: -; CDR3nt: TGCGCCAGCAGGGGCAGCCAAGAGACCCAGTACTTC; CDR3aa: CASRGSQETQYF
j_gene: TRBJ2-2; v_gene: TRBV30; abundance: -; d_gene: -; CDR3nt: TGTGCCTGGAGTGTAATCCAGGCCGGGGAGCTGTTTTTT; CDR3aa: CAWSVIQAGELFF
j_gene: TRBJ1-1; v_gene: TRBV14; abundance: once; d_gene: TRBD1; CDR3nt: TGTGCCAGCAGCCACCGACAGGGACAAAACACTGAAGCTTTCTTT; CDR3aa: CASSHRQGQNTEAFF
j_gene: TRBJ1-5; v_gene: TRBV7-2; abundance: -; d_gene: -; CDR3nt: TGTGCCAGCAGCTTAGTCCAGGGCCCCAATCAGCCCCAGCATTTT; CDR3aa: CASSLVQGPNQPQHF
j_gene: TRBJ1-4; v_gene: TRBV7-9; abundance: -; d_gene: TRBD1; CDR3nt: TGTGCCAGCAGCCCTCGGACAGGGTTGGGAGAAAAACTGTTTTTT; CDR3aa: CASSPRTGLGEKLFF
j_gene: TRBJ2-2; v_gene: TRBV6-6; abundance: -; d_gene: -; CDR3nt: TGTGCCAGCAGTCGACTCCTCACCGGGGAGCTGTTTTTT; CDR3aa: CASSRLLTGELFF
j_gene: TRBJ1-5; v_gene: TRBV9; abundance: -; d_gene: -; CDR3nt: TGTGCCAGCAGCGTAGAGGAAGGGACCAATCAGCCCCAGCATTTT; CDR3aa: CASSVEEGTNQPQHF
j_gene: TRBJ1-1; v_gene: TRBV19; abundance: -; d_gene: -; CDR3nt: TGTGCCAGTAGTCCGGAGACAAACACTGAAGCTTTCTTT; CDR3aa: CASSPETNTEAFF
j_gene: TRBJ2-7; v_gene: TRBV7-8; abundance: -; d_gene: TRBD1; CDR3nt: TGTGCCAGCAGCTTACGCTCAGGGGGCGTCGGCTCCTACGAGCAGTACTTC; CDR3aa: CASSLRSGGVGSYEQYF
j_gene: TRBJ1-2; v_gene: TRBV4-1; abundance: -; d_gene: -; CDR3nt: TGCGCCAGCAGCCAAAGTTCCGGGGCTAACTATGGCTACACCTTC; CDR3aa: CASSQSSGANYGYTF
j_gene: TRBJ1-1; v_gene: TRBV2; abundance: -; d_gene: -; CDR3nt: TGTGCCAGCAGAGAAAAAGCCGAAGGGGCGTTGAACACTGAAGCTTTCTTT; CDR3aa: CASREKAEGALNTEAFF
j_gene: TRBJ2-3; v_gene: TRBV10-2; abundance: -; d_gene: TRBD2; CDR3nt: TGCGCCAGCAGACCGGGAGGTGCCACAGATACGCAGTATTTT; CDR3aa: CASRPGGATDTQYF
j_gene: TRBJ2-3; v_gene: TRBV2; abundance: -; d_gene: -; CDR3nt: TGTGCCAGTTGTCTTGCGGGACGGGGAGATACGCAGTATTTT; CDR3aa: CASCLAGRGDTQYF
j_gene: TRBJ2-2; v_gene: TRBV5-1; abundance: -; d_gene: -; CDR3nt: TGCGCCAGCAACGACATAAACACCGGGGAGCTGTTTTTT; CDR3aa: CASNDINTGELFF
j_gene: TRBJ2-7; v_gene: TRBV30; abundance: -; d_gene: TRBD1; CDR3nt: TGTGCCTGGAGTTGGGACAGGGACTACGAGCAGTACTTC; CDR3aa: CAWSWDRDYEQYF
j_gene: TRBJ1-2; v_gene: TRBV9; abundance: -; d_gene: TRBD1; CDR3nt: TGTGCCAGCAGCCCCATTAGGGGGCATGGCTACACCTTC; CDR3aa: CASSPIRGHGYTF
j_gene: TRBJ2-5; v_gene: TRBV11-3; abundance: -; d_gene: -; CDR3nt: TGTGCCAGCAGCTTAGTGGCGGGGGCGGTTCAAGAGACCCAGTACTTC; CDR3aa: CASSLVAGAVQETQYF
j_gene: TRBJ1-1; v_gene: TRBV7-9; abundance: -; d_gene: -; CDR3nt: TGTGCCAGCAGCCCATGGGGGAACACTGAAGCTTTCTTT; CDR3aa: CASSPWGNTEAFF
j_gene: TRBJ2-1; v_gene: TRBV7-2; abundance: -; d_gene: -; CDR3nt: TGTGCCAGCAGCTTACGCGCCAATGAGCAGTTCTTC; CDR3aa: CASSLRANEQFF
j_gene: TRBJ2-7; v_gene: TRBV10-3; abundance: -; d_gene: -; CDR3nt: TGTGCCATCAGTGACCCCACCCAGACCTACGAGCAGTACTTC; CDR3aa: CAISDPTQTYEQYF
j_gene: TRBJ2-5; v_gene: TRBV9; abundance: -; d_gene: TRBD2; CDR3nt: TGTGCCAGCAGCGTAGATGGGGGAGGGCGAGAGACCCAGTACTTC; CDR3aa: CASSVDGGGRETQYF
j_gene: TRBJ1-6; v_gene: TRBV19; abundance: -; d_gene: TRBD1; CDR3nt: TGTGCCAGTAAATGGACAGGACATTCACCCCTCCACTTT; CDR3aa: CASKWTGHSPLHF
j_gene: TRBJ2-7; v_gene: TRBV19; abundance: -; d_gene: -; CDR3nt: TGTGCCAGTAGTCGTAGGGGGGCAATTTACGAGCAGTACTTC; CDR3aa: CASSRRGAIYEQYF